This T cell receptor (beta chain) was captured in a study of glioma-infiltrating T cells after dendritic cell vaccination. This clone was seen only a few times. Time point denoted: after dendritic cell vaccination, including at tumor progression/relapse. Fresh-frozen tumor tissue and more than two years of survival data were available for all. None of the glioblastoma patients had an isocitrate dehydrogenase mutation. The germline V gene encodes CDR1 SGHDT and CDR2 YYEEEE. Trimming pared 2 bases from V and 0 bases from J, leaving 6 bases between. This CDR3 has 15 residues. The PCR used 60 V beta and 13 J beta primers. This table comes from immunoSEQ multiplex PCR, and its TCRdb copy is limited to in-frame clones, with some not included. Of some 78,000 clones in the sample, around 85% were seen once.

The sequencing here drew on blood, taken after dendritic cell vaccination. The J gene is TRBJ2-6, the V gene TRBV5-6, with no clear D. This clonotype was sampled from a human donor with glioblastoma. DNA of the CDR3: TGTGCCAGCAGCTTCTTCGGCTCTGGGGCCAACGTCCTGACTTTC. Its translation: CASSFFGSGANVLTF. The entire variable domain, with the rest obtained from reference TRBV5-6 and TRBJ2-6, is as follows: DAGVTQSPTHLIKTRGQQVTLRCSPKSGHDTVSWYQQALGQGPQFIFQYYEEEERQRGNFPDRFSGHQFPNYSSELNVNALLLGDSALYLCASSFFGSGANVLTFGAGSRLTVL.